The 8 T cell receptor beta chains reported below all come from one sample, sequenced in a study of cytomegalovirus exposure and HLA in healthy donors. Some clones are missing from TCRdb's copy, which holds only in-frame ones; the method was immunoSEQ multiplex PCR. This sample carries about 150,000 clones, about 88% of them seen once, and the ten largest clones take about 20%. Sequencing was done on a sample of PBMCs. The source of these receptors is a man younger than 35 in good health and CMV-seropositive.

The chain is built from TRBV6-5 and TRBJ2-3; tentative D call: TRBD2 (5 bases). Germline V CDR1 and CDR2: MNHEY, SVGAGI. CDR3 length equals 13 residues. V gave up 2 bases and J gave up 4 bases, with 7 bases separating them. The CDR3 loop reads CASSYEGADTQYF. The CDR3 DNA reads TGTGCCAGCAGTTACGAGGGAGCAGATACGCAGTATTTT.

The chain employs TRBV6-4 and TRBJ2-4; D gene unclear. Trimming stripped 7 bases from V and 0 bases from J, with 13 bases between. The germline CDR1 and CDR2 sequences are MRHNA and SNTAGT. The CDR3 consists of 15 residues. This CDR3 is CASTTGSLAKNIQYF. As DNA, the CDR3 is TGTGCCAGCACGACCGGGTCTCTAGCCAAAAACATTCAGTACTTC.

The chain carries TRBV10-2 and TRBJ1-4; TRBD1 is a possible D gene (6 bases). The CDR3 length is 14 residues. Germline V lookup: CDR1 WSHSY, CDR2 SAAADI. V was shortened by 2 bases and J by 7 bases, with 11 bases between the two germline ends. The CDR3 DNA reads TGCGCCAGCAGTGAGCCAGGGGAAGGTGAAAAACTGTTTTTT. This translates into CASSEPGEGEKLFF.

V and J are TRBV7-2 and TRBJ2-7; the match to TRBD2 covers 7 bases. V shed 5 bases and J 2 bases; nucleotides not matched to a gene: 3. Germline loops: CDR1 SGHTA, CDR2 FQGNSA. The CDR3 is 13 amino acids. The CDR3 region has the DNA TGTGCCAGCAGCCGGGACTACCCCTACGAGCAGTACTTC. Translated, it gives CASSRDYPYEQYF.

The chain carries TRBV11-3 and TRBJ2-2, with 13 bases that match TRBD2. This CDR3 has 17 amino acids. J gave up 6 bases and V 5 bases, and 9 bases lay outside the gene matches. CDR1 is SGHNT and CDR2 is YENEEA in the germline V gene. CDR3 loop: CASSPGLAGVTSGELFF. The CDR3 bases are TGTGCCAGCAGCCCAGGACTAGCGGGAGTTACGTCCGGGGAGCTGTTTTTT.

V gene TRBV6-1 combines with J gene TRBJ2-3, with D perhaps TRBD1 (5 bases). Per germline, CDR1 MNHNS and CDR2 SASEGT. The CDR3 runs 14 residues. The ends were cut back, 8 bases at V and 4 bases at J, with 16 bases in the middle. The DNA of the CDR3 is TGTGCCAGCGGAACGCAGGGTCTAGCAGATACGCAGTATTTT. It is translated as CASGTQGLADTQYF.

This chain connects TRBV7-2 to TRBJ2-1, with 13 positions matching TRBD2. The CDR3 covers 17 residues. V shed 5 bases and J 2 bases; nucleotides not matched to a gene: 6. Germline CDR1 is SGHTA and CDR2 is FQGNSA. Here the CDR3 reads CASSTRTSGRPYNEQFF. The DNA for the CDR3 is TGTGCCAGCAGCACGAGGACTAGCGGGAGACCCTACAATGAGCAGTTCTTC.

This clone has more than one count but fewer than ten. V and J are TRBV2 and TRBJ2-7; D not resolved. The V and J ends lost 10 bases and 0 bases respectively, with 10 bases between them. Per the germline V gene, CDR1 is SNHLY and CDR2 is FYNNEI. The CDR3 loop spans 12 amino acids. This CDR3 is CATESSSYEQYF. Here the CDR3 DNA reads TGTGCCACGGAGTCAAGCTCCTACGAGCAGTACTTC. Supplemented by reference TRBV2 and TRBJ2-7, the full variable domain reads EPEVTQTPSHQVTQMGQEVILRCVPISNHLYFYWYRQILGQKVEFLVSFYNNEISEKSEIFDDQFSVERPDGSNFTLKIRSTKLEDSAMYFCATESSSYEQYFGPGTRLTVT.